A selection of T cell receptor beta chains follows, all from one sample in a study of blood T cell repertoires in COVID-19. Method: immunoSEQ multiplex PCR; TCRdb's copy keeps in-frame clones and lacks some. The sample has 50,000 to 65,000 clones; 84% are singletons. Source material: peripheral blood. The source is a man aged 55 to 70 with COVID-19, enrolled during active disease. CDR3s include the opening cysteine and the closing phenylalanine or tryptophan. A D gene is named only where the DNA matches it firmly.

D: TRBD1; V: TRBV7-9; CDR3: CASRSRDRRTISGNTIYF
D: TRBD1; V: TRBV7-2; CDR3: CASRKTGTGHGYTF
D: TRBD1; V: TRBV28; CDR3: CASIRQGAPASQHF
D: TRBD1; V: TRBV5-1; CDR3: CASSSTGGITYNEQFF
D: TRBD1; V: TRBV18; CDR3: CASSPETGVNTEAFF
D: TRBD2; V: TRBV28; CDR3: CASKSSGTSYEQYF
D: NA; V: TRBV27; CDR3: CASTGGGGSSPLHF
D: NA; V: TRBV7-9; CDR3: CASSSTMQSSYNSPLHF
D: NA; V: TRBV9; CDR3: CASSVTGFGGYTF
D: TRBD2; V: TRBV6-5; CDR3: CARSTSGGYTDTQYF
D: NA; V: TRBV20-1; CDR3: CSASSQGGGGELFF
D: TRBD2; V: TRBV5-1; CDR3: CASSFGTSKYF
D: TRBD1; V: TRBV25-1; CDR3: CASSDGTGVNYGYTF
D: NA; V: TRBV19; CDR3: CATTKTAGSSYNEQFF
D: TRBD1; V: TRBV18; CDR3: CASSLTSTGGDGNQPQHF
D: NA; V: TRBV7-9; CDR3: CASSPTENTEAFF
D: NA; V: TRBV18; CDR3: CASSITSGEQYF
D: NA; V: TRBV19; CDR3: CASSIDEDQPQHF
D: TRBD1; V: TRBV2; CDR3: CASSQTGGRSNQPQHF
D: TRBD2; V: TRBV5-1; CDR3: CASSLIGGGAGTQYF
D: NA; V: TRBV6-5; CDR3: CASSYNNRVNTEAFF
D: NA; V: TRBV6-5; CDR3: CASSRGGPAFF
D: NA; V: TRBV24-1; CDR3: CATRDWRNTEAFF
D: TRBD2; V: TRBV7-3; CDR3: CASSLNQAGQQETQYF
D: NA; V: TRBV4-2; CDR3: CASSPWAGSAVDEQYF
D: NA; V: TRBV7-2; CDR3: CASSLERRTGELFF
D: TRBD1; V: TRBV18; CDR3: CASSPPGQGVTEAFF
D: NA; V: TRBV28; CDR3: CASSPGGSYNQPQHF
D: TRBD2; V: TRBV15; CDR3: CATSRGGGTLYNEQFF
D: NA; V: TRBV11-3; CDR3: CASSSRSGGFISYEQYF
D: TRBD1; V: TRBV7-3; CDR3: CASSLQGAMSTEAFF
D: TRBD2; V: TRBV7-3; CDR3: CASSLGLAGVDTQYF
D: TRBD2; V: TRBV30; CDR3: CAWRELGRGGGRNEQFF
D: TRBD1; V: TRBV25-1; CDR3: CASSESQDRAFRRYF
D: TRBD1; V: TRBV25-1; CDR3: CASSPRQGARGGYTF
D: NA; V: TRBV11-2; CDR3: CASSLNIGLSSGANVLTF
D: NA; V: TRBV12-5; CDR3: CASGRAGDTQYF
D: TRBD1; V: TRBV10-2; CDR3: CASSGPGQGGEKLFF
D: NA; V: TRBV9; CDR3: CASSARDTKFYEQYF
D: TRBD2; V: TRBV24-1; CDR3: CATSDGASGDTDTQYF
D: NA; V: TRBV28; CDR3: CASSLPRGSYYEQYF
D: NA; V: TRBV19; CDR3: CASSSGSVSGAQYF
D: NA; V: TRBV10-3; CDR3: CAISDSGGLRYGYTF
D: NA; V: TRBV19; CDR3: CASSIERGTEAFF
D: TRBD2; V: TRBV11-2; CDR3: CASSLEYGRASYNEQFF
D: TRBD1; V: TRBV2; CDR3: CASRGQGDSYEQYF
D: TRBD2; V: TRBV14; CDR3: CASSQSPGGLAYF